The sequence of this TCR beta chain was determined in a study of T cells expressing NK-cell markers. CDR1 is DFQATT, CDR2 SNEGSKA, per germline (reference sequence). The CDR3 consists of 15 residues. Findings of the study overall: In a few donors, dominant clonotypes made up roughly 28.3-65% of CD3+CD56-NKG2C+ cells.

As for this clonotype: Its antigen is not known.

Making the TCR beta cDNA relied on 5'RACE template switching with UMIs. Reanalyzing the 5' RACE reads, TCRdb keeps one entry per CDR3 protein, without DNA. This sample contains 200,000 to 300,000 distinct CDR3 sequences. Specimen: blood T cells: a sorted CD56 or NKG2C T cell subset, CD4+ or CD8+ T cells, or bulk PBMC T cells (not recorded which). The clonotype originates from a man between 18 and 35 years old in good health. The chain is built from TRBV20-1 and TRBJ2-7; TCRdb gives TRBD2 as the D gene, but with no DNA this cannot be confirmed. CDR3: CSAKGAGGSSYEQYF.